The entry below gives a single TCR beta chain sequence along with its context. Antigen specificity is unknown. The data were obtained in a study of metastatic and nonmetastatic thyroid tumors. Study summary: Where malignant and benign thyroid patients were concerned, repertoires were compared across blood and tumor or nodule tissue. Study-wide results and limits: Malignant tumors reportedly showed significantly higher TCR beta diversity than benign nodules in both blood and tumor.

V was cut by 6 bases and J by 0 bases, with 15 bases left in between. This CDR3 region has 16 residues. CDR1 and CDR2 from the germline V gene are MRHNA and SNTAGT. Until they underwent thyroid surgery, no patient had received any treatment. How the authors handled the data: What underpinned the distant-metastasis classifier for papillary thyroid cancer was the set of CDR3 differences across clinicopathological groups. MiXCR reprocessed the PCR reads for TCRdb. Here the V and J calls rest on TCRdb's processing, not on the authors' analysis. This table holds around 26,000 clones, roughly 20% found once.

The sample comprised adjacent normal tissue. The source is a female donor with papillary thyroid cancer or a benign thyroid nodule (not recorded which). Some clones in this sample may be carry-over from other donors' samples. The chain is built from TRBV6-4 and TRBJ1-5, with D perhaps TRBD1 (5 bases). The CDR3 region is CASRPGTDYSNQPQHF. DNA for the CDR3: TGTGCCAGCAGGCCTGGGACCGATTATAGCAATCAGCCCCAGCATTTT.